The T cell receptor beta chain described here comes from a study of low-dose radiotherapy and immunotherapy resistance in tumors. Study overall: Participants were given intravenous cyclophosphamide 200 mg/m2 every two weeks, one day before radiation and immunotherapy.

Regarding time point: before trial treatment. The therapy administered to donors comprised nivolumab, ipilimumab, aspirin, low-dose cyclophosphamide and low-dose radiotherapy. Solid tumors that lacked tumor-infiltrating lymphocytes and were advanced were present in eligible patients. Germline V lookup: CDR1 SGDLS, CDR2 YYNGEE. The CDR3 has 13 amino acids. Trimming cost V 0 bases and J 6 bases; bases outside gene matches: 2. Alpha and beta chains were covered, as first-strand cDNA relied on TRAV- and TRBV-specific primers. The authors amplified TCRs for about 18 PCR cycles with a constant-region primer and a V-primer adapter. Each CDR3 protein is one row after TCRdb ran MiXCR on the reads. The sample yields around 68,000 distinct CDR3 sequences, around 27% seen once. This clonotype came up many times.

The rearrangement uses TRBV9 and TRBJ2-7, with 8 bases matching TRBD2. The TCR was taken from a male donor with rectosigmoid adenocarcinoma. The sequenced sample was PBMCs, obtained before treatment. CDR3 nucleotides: TGTGCCAGCAGCGTAGCGGGGGGGCGCGAGCAGTACTTC. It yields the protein CASSVAGGREQYF.